This T cell receptor (beta chain) was profiled in a study of regulatory and conventional T cells in RAG deficiency. General study points: Other subsets showed around 10-fold reductions, but Treg unique TCR beta sequences fell roughly 96-fold in these patients. Shannon entropy was markedly lower and Simpson indices higher in RAG-deficient patients than control T-cell subsets.

The repertoire was sequenced with immunoSEQ multiplex PCR; TCRdb's copy has only in-frame clones and lacks some. In the table there are over 45,000 clones, 90% of which are singletons. This CDR3 is built from 14 residues. Trimming took 1 base from V and 6 from J, leaving 12 bases between them. The germline gives CDR1 SGHTA, CDR2 FQGNSA. Genomic DNA came from blood conventional CD4+ T cells gated CD25-low CD127-high. Comment on this clone: The antigen remains unidentified.

The data were also submitted as part of a second study, on regulatory T cells. According to that study: The primer mix had 52 TRBV and 13 TRBJ primers. In patients, unique TRB V-J pairs were restricted and V/J usage skewed, especially in Tregs.

Sample: CD4+ effector T cells sorted from blood. The sequence was obtained from a human donor in good health. This sequence joins TRBV7-2 and TRBJ1-1; a weak D match, TRBD1 (5 bases). CDR3 loop: CASSLGGGLSEAFF. The CDR3 DNA reads TGTGCCAGCAGCTTAGGGGGGGGGTTGTCTGAAGCTTTCTTT.